This TCR beta chain was sequenced during a study of shared clonotypes between healthy human individuals. Study details: Donor composition was a couple of women and three men, aged 18 to 49.

Scientists sequenced DNA from unsorted PBMC on ten immunoSEQ deep assay plates. Study processing details: Filtering differed for immunoSEQ, which gave only junction sequences without quality scores. Measured with immunoSEQ multiplex PCR; TCRdb has only the in-frame clones, and not every one. The V and J calls and clone size are taken from that table; D and trimming were inferred from the DNA. The profile covers 450,000 to 550,000 clones, with around 79% appearing a single time and approximately 12% taken by the ten largest. The CDR3 runs to 15 residues. Germline loops: CDR1 GTSNPN, CDR2 SVGIG (reference sequence). Trimming removed 0 bases from V and 4 bases from J; junction bases left unmatched: 7.

The source is a woman aged 40 to 49 in good health. Some clones in this sample may be carry-over from other donors' samples. Sequencing was done on a sample of PBMCs. V usage is TRBV30 and J usage is TRBJ2-5; 8 bases match TRBD2. The CDR3 sequence: CAWSVRSSGGETQYF. The CDR3 region has the DNA TGTGCCTGGAGTGTTCGATCGAGCGGGGGAGAGACCCAGTACTTC.